This T cell receptor (beta chain) derives from a study of OX40 agonist ivuxolimab in advanced cancers. At the level of the study: Patients in the trial were receiving intravenous ivuxolimab every 2 weeks, at doses of 0.01 to 10 mg/kg.

Study conclusions and caveats: The antigens recognized by the expanded peripheral T cells, that is their antigen specificity, were not determined. Among the nonresponders, some also had low normalized T-cell clonal expansion.

The repertoire was sequenced with immunoSEQ multiplex PCR; TCRdb's copy has only in-frame clones and lacks some. The repertoire includes 90,000 to 120,000 clones, roughly 90% of them detected once, and approximately 1.3% sits in the top ten. The length of the CDR3 is 14 residues. V was clipped by 5 bases and J by 0 bases, with 10 bases between them. The V gene's germline CDR1 is SEHNR and CDR2 FQNEAQ (reference sequence). For this clone: Its antigen is as yet unknown.

The rearrangement joins TRBV7-9 to TRBJ1-1, with D perhaps matching TRBD1 (6 bases). This specimen was CD4+ or CD8+ T cells sorted from blood, taken in a trial of the OX40 agonist ivuxolimab. This clonotype was obtained from an adult with an advanced solid tumor such as melanoma, head and neck, liver or kidney cancer. The chain's CDR3 is CASSQGQMNTEAFF. In DNA form, the CDR3 reads TGTGCCAGCAGCCAAGGACAGATGAACACTGAAGCTTTCTTT.